This T cell receptor (beta chain) stems from a study of blood T cell repertoires in COVID-19. Study-level information: From the United States, Italy and Spain came samples of acute and convalescent COVID-19. PBMCs, B-cell-depleted T cells, or T cells provided the cDNA or gDNA that made up the material.

In the authors' workflow: Estimation of nucleated cell counts relied on the amplification of reference gene primers. The table came from immunoSEQ multiplex PCR; TCRdb's copy has only in-frame clones and leaves some out. The V and J calls and clone size were taken over from that table, and D and trimming were inferred from the DNA. The sample shows about 97,000 clones, roughly nine tenths of them seen only once. Germline V CDR1 and CDR2: SEHNR, FQNEAQ (reference sequence). V was clipped by 5 bases and J by 5 bases; unmatched bases: 5. The CDR3 length is 15 residues. Specimen: peripheral blood. The rearrangement uses TRBV7-9 and TRBJ2-2; 10 bases agree with TRBD1. This receptor was taken from a man aged 45-65 years with acute or convalescent COVID-19. This CDR3 is CASSPGQGRTGELFF. CDR3 nucleotides: TGTGCCAGCAGCCCGGGACAGGGGCGTACCGGGGAGCTGTTTTTT. The full variable domain, completed using reference TRBV7-9 and TRBJ2-2, is DTGVSQNPRHKITKRGQNVTFRCDPISEHNRLYWYRQTLGQGPEFLTYFQNEAQLEKSRLLSDRFSAERPKGSFSTLEIQRTEQGDSAMYLCASSPGQGRTGELFFGEGSRLTVL.